These 26 T cell receptor beta chains share one sample of origin, sequenced in a study of T cell repertoires in cytomegalovirus infection. TCRdb re-analysed the reads in MiXCR, keeping a single row per CDR3 protein. The repertoire holds approximately 30,000 distinct CDR3 sequences, about 19% seen once, with approximately 80% in the top ten. No antigen has been identified for these receptors. The input for sequencing was CD8+ T cells from cultured PBMCs, taken from culture after CMV antigen stimulation. All receptors derive from a human donor in good health (CMV status not recorded). Some clones in this sample may be carry-over from other donors' samples.

The rearrangement links TRBV7-2 to TRBJ1-4, with TRBD1 matching over 9 bases. V was pared by 5 bases and J by 5 bases, with 6 bases of the junction left unmatched. The CDR3 spans 15 residues. Germline V gene lookup returns CDR1 SGHTA and CDR2 FQGNSA. CDR3 DNA: TGTGCCAGCAGCCCAGACAGGGGGGGCAATGAAAAACTGTTTTTT. Protein sequence: CASSPDRGGNEKLFF.

This clonotype was picked up a small number of times. V and J are TRBV11-2 and TRBJ2-3; no clear D. The CDR3 runs 16 residues. The germline V and J ends were trimmed by 5 bases and 5 bases, with 20 bases remaining between them. Germline CDR1 is SGHAT and CDR2 is FQNNGV. CDR3 DNA: TGTGCCAGCAGCGGCCGATGGACCGAAACGGGAGATACGCAGTATTTT. Translating gives CASSGRWTETGDTQYF.

This clonotype was counted a few times. This sequence joins TRBV6-5 and TRBJ1-1; D uncertain. Germline CDR1 MNHEY, CDR2 SVGAGI. The germline V and J ends were trimmed by 2 bases and 5 bases, with 6 bases remaining between them. This CDR3 is 12 amino acids long. The CDR3 protein is CASSYGETEAFF. The CDR3, as DNA: TGTGCCAGCAGTTACGGGGAAACTGAAGCTTTCTTT.

The chain joins TRBV7-2 to TRBJ2-5; possibly TRBD2 for D (5 bases). CDR1 and CDR2 (germline): SGHTA, FQGNSA. The V gene lost 4 bases and the J gene lost 4 bases, with 7 bases spanning the gap. There are 12 residues in the CDR3. CDR3 region: CASSWAGETQYF. CDR3 nucleotide sequence: TGTGCCAGCAGCTGGGCGGGAGAGACCCAGTACTTC.

This clonotype was counted a few times. V gene TRBV28 combines with J gene TRBJ1-1; tentatively, D is TRBD1 (6 bases). Germline CDR1 and CDR2: MDHEN and SYDVKM. The V gene lost 5 bases and the J gene lost 7 bases, with 17 bases spanning the gap. This CDR3 has 14 amino acids. CDR3: CASSKAGQLYEAFF. For the CDR3, the DNA is TGTGCCAGCAGTAAGGCAGGACAGCTTTATGAAGCTTTCTTT.

V gene TRBV10-3 combines with J gene TRBJ2-7, with D uncertain. Germline V gives CDR1 ENHRY, CDR2 SYGVKD. This CDR3 has 12 residues. Trimming removed 7 bases at V and 0 bases at J, with 7 bases between. CDR3 residues: CAINSNSYEQYF. The CDR3 DNA sequence: TGTGCCATCAACTCGAACTCCTACGAGCAGTACTTC.

The chain uses TRBV7-2 and TRBJ2-7; tentative D call: TRBD1 (6 bases). Germline CDR1 SGHTA, CDR2 FQGNSA. This CDR3 is 14 amino acids long. The V end lost 7 bases, the J end lost 2 bases, and 15 bases lay between the germline ends. CDR3 residues: CASINRVGTYEQYF. CDR3 nucleotides: TGTGCCAGCATCAACAGGGTTGGGACCTACGAGCAGTACTTC.

This clonotype was seen only a few times. The gene calls are TRBV24-1 and TRBJ2-1; 14 positions match TRBD2. Germline CDR1 is KGHDR and CDR2 is SFDVKD. This CDR3 region has 16 residues. Trimming at V came to 3 bases and at J to 6 bases, leaving 3 bases not matched to a gene. The CDR3 DNA reads as TGTGCCACCAGTGATACGGGACTAGCGGGAGTCAATGAGCAGTTCTTC. Encoded protein: CATSDTGLAGVNEQFF.

The gene calls are TRBV9 and TRBJ2-7, with D maybe TRBD1 (5 bases). The CDR3 sequence is 15 residues long. The germline CDR1 and CDR2 sequences are SGDLS and YYNGEE. V shed 0 bases and J shed 3 bases, with 13 bases lying between them. In nucleotides, the CDR3 is TGTGCCAGCAGCGTAGAGGGGAAAGGATACTACGAGCAGTACTTC. This gives the protein CASSVEGKGYYEQYF.

This clonotype appeared a few times. The chain combines TRBV27 with TRBJ2-7; 8 nucleotides line up with TRBD1. CDR3 size: 14 residues. The V segment lost 6 bases and the J segment 2 bases; nucleotides outside the gene matches: 6. CDR1 and CDR2 (germline): MNHEY, SMNVEV (reference sequence). The CDR3 is CASSPDRAAYEQYF. In nucleotides, the CDR3 is TGTGCCAGCAGCCCGGACAGGGCGGCCTACGAGCAGTACTTC.

The table lists this clonotype with a few counts. This chain joins TRBV9 and TRBJ2-1, with D possibly being TRBD1 (6 bases). Germline V gives CDR1 SGDLS, CDR2 YYNGEE. The CDR3 has 13 amino acids. V lost 0 bases and J lost 6, with 7 bases in between. Here the CDR3 DNA reads TGTGCCAGCAGCGTAGGAGGGGGCAATGAGCAGTTCTTC. It specifies CASSVGGGNEQFF.

This clonotype came up many times. The chain joins TRBV7-2 to TRBJ2-1, with no clear D. Trimming shortened V by 1 base and J by 4 bases, and 14 bases separated the two germline ends. Looked up from germline, CDR1 is SGHTA and CDR2 is FQGNSA. CDR3 length equals 16 residues. The CDR3 loop is CASSLGTTHTYNEQFF. The CDR3 coding sequence is TGTGCCAGCAGCTTAGGGACCACCCACACTTACAATGAGCAGTTCTTC.

This chain joins TRBV11-2 and TRBJ2-5; TRBD2 agrees at 7 bases. This CDR3 has 11 residues. Trimming removed 5 bases from V and 7 bases from J; junction bases left unmatched: 1. Germline V lookup: CDR1 SGHAT, CDR2 FQNNGV. The CDR3: CASSTGGTQYF. The CDR3 bases are TGTGCCAGCAGCACGGGGGGGACCCAGTACTTC.

This clonotype was seen repeatedly, ten times or more. The CDR3 sequence is CASSLVGSTYEQYF. The CDR3, as DNA: TGTGCCAGCAGTCTGGTGGGTTCGACCTACGAGCAGTACTTC. The gene calls are TRBV7-9 and TRBJ2-7; D remains unclear. V gave up 6 bases and J gave up 2 bases, with 14 bases separating them. Germline V gives CDR1 SEHNR, CDR2 FQNEAQ (reference sequence). The CDR3 spans 14 residues.

This clonotype turned up a few times. The chain couples TRBV20-1 to TRBJ1-2; D uncertain. Deletions cut 6 bases from V and 5 bases from J, with 10 bases between. CDR3 length: 11 residues. Germline V CDR1 and CDR2: DFQATT, SNEGSKA (reference sequence). Here the CDR3 reads CSARTGYGYTF. The DNA for the CDR3 is TGCAGTGCCAGGACGGGTTATGGCTACACCTTC.

V and J are TRBV7-8 and TRBJ1-2, with D maybe TRBD1 (5 bases). With 5 bases removed from V and 4 bases from J, the gap between germline ends came to 20 bases. The germline V gene encodes CDR1 SGHVS and CDR2 FQNEAQ. The CDR3 is made up of 16 amino acids. The CDR3 DNA reads TGTGCCAGCAGCCCGCAGGGCCAAAATGCGGGCTATGGCTACACCTTC. It encodes CASSPQGQNAGYGYTF. The whole variable domain, filled in from reference TRBV7-8 and TRBJ1-2, reads GAGVSQSPRYKVAKRGQDVALRCDPISGHVSLFWYQQALGQGPEFLTYFQNEAQLDKSGLPSDRFFAERPEGSVSTLKIQRTQQEDSAVYLCASSPQGQNAGYGYTFGSGTRLTVV.

As concerns this clonotype: A much larger clonotype is one base distant, so this may be a read error. The chain recombines TRBV11-2 with TRBJ2-2; D is perhaps TRBD2 (5 bases). Germline CDR1 reads SGHAT; CDR2 reads FQNNGV. The CDR3 covers 13 residues. CDR3 loop: CASSLVTTGELIF. The CDR3, as DNA: TGTGCCAGCAGCTTGGTTACCACCGGGGAGCTGATTTTT. Combining the CDR3 with reference TRBV11-2 and TRBJ2-2 gives the whole variable domain EAGVAQSPRYKIIEKRQSVAFWCNPISGHATLYWYQQILGQGPKLLIQFQNNGVVDDSQLPKDRFSAERLKGVDSTLKIQPAKLEDSAVYLCASSLVTTGELIFGEGSRLTVL.

The CDR3 bases are TGTGCCAGCAGCTTGGCCCCGGGGGAGCTGTTTTTT. The encoded protein is CASSLAPGELFF. V usage is TRBV5-8 and J usage is TRBJ2-2; D uncertain. Between the trimmed V and J ends, which lost 0 bases and 8 bases, there was a span of 5 bases. This CDR3 contains 12 residues. The germline CDR1 and CDR2 sequences are SGHTS and YDEGEE.

This clonotype showed up many times. The chain carries TRBV12-3 or TRBV12-4 and TRBJ2-3; D is perhaps TRBD1 (6 bases). CDR3 size: 15 residues. Deletions cut 5 bases from V and 0 bases from J, with 12 bases between. In DNA form, the CDR3 reads TGTGCCAGCAGTCGACAGGAGCTTAGCACAGATACGCAGTATTTT. Its protein is CASSRQELSTDTQYF.

The chain recombines TRBV7-3 with TRBJ2-1; no definite D call. Trimming took off 3 bases at V and 7 bases at J, with 7 bases between the two ends. CDR3 length: 12 amino acids. Germline CDR1 reads SGHTA; CDR2 reads FQGTGA. The CDR3 here is CASSFNINEQFF. The CDR3 nucleotides read TGTGCCAGCAGCTTTAACATAAATGAGCAGTTCTTC.

This clonotype was detected only a few times. The gene calls are TRBV7-2 and TRBJ2-5; the D is unclear. The V end was cut by 5 bases, the J end by 2 bases, with 24 bases between. Germline loops: CDR1 SGHTA, CDR2 FQGNSA. CDR3 length: 18 residues. The DNA of the CDR3 is TGTGCCAGCAGCCCCCCTAGTGGCTTACCGATTAGACAAGAGACCCAGTACTTC. The encoded protein is CASSPPSGLPIRQETQYF.

In its sample, this clonotype was seen many times. The J gene is TRBJ2-7, the V gene TRBV6-2 or TRBV6-3; TRBD1 matches at 7 bases. This CDR3 region has 14 residues. Trimming took 6 bases from V and 3 from J; bases not matched to a gene: 8. Germline V CDR1 and CDR2: MNHEY, SVGEGT. CDR3 sequence reads: CASRPTGFFYEQYF. CDR3 nucleotides: TGTGCCAGCAGACCGACAGGGTTTTTCTACGAGCAGTACTTC.

This clonotype is labeled as medium-sized. This sequence joins TRBV19 and TRBJ1-1; D is ambiguous. V was cut by 3 bases and J by 2 bases, with 7 bases left in between. Germline CDR1 LNHDA, CDR2 SQIVND (reference sequence). This CDR3 has 13 amino acids. CDR3 in amino acids: CASSMDANTEAFF. The CDR3 region has the DNA TGTGCCAGTAGTATGGACGCTAACACTGAAGCTTTCTTT.

The rearrangement joins TRBV27 to TRBJ1-1; D is unclear. Germline loops: CDR1 MNHEY, CDR2 SMNVEV (reference sequence). This CDR3 contains 15 residues. V was cut by 5 bases and J by 0 bases, with 13 bases left in between. Written as DNA, the CDR3 is TGTGCCAGCAGTCGCCTTCGGGAGGTGAACACTGAAGCTTTCTTT. As protein: CASSRLREVNTEAFF.

This clonotype appeared a few times. V and J are TRBV11-2 and TRBJ2-3, with D possibly called TRBD1 or TRBD2 (5 bases each). CDR1 SGHAT and CDR2 FQNNGV come from the germline V gene. This CDR3 region has 14 residues. V was trimmed by 5 bases and J by 0 bases, leaving 9 bases between them. Here the CDR3 reads CASSTRDSTDTQYF. CDR3 DNA sequence: TGTGCCAGCAGCACCCGGGACAGCACAGATACGCAGTATTTT.

This clonotype was observed a few times. The V and J genes are TRBV5-6 and TRBJ2-1; D ambiguous. The V end lost 0 bases, the J end lost 3 bases, and 7 bases lay between the germline ends. Germline CDR1 SGHDT, CDR2 YYEEEE. This CDR3 comprises 14 residues. Here the CDR3 reads CASSLGAGYNEQFF. For the CDR3, the DNA is TGTGCCAGCAGCTTGGGGGCCGGCTACAATGAGCAGTTCTTC.